This T cell receptor beta chain is from a study of blood T cell repertoires in COVID-19. Original methodology: Amplification from reference gene primers served as the basis for estimated nucleated cell counts. The assay was immunoSEQ multiplex PCR, and TCRdb's table has in-frame clones only and misses some. The DNA gave D and trimming, while V, J and clone size come from that table. Of roughly 190,000 clones listed, more than 75% are singletons. This CDR3 region has 15 residues. Trimming took off 10 bases at V and 2 bases at J, with 19 bases between the two ends. Germline V gene sequence: CDR1 LNHDA, CDR2 SQIVND (reference sequence).

This TCR came from a woman aged 55 to 70 with COVID-19, enrolled during active disease. The sequenced sample consisted of peripheral blood. The chain recombines TRBV19 with TRBJ2-3; D is possibly TRBD2 (6 bases). CDR3 sequence (DNA): TGTGCCACCAAGGGGCCAGCGGGCTTCACAGATACGCAGTATTTT. It translates to CATKGPAGFTDTQYF.